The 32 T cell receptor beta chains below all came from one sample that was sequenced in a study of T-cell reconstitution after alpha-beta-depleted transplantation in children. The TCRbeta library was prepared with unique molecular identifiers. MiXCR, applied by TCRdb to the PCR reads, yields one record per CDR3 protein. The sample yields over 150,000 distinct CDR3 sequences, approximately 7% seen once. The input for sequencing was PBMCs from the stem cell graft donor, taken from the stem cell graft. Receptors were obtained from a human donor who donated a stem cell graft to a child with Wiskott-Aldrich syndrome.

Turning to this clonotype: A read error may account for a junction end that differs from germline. The CDR3 bases are TGTGCCTGCAGTAGACCTCGACTAGCGGGCTCCTCAGCCTACAATGAGCAGTTCTTC. Its protein product is CACSRPRLAGSSAYNEQFF. V is TRBV6-4 and J is TRBJ2-1; 10 positions match TRBD2. The CDR3 is 19 amino acids. Germline loops: CDR1 MRHNA, CDR2 SNTAGT.

The CDR3 protein is CASSRSGTEYNEQFF. The CDR3 DNA sequence: TGCGCCAGCAGCCGATCCGGGACGGAATACAATGAGCAGTTCTTC. This chain joins TRBV5-1 and TRBJ2-1, with D perhaps assigned TRBD1 or TRBD2 (5 bases each). The CDR3 runs to 15 residues. The V gene's germline CDR1 is SGHRS and CDR2 YFSETQ. V was cut by 4 bases and J by 4 bases, with 15 bases left in between.

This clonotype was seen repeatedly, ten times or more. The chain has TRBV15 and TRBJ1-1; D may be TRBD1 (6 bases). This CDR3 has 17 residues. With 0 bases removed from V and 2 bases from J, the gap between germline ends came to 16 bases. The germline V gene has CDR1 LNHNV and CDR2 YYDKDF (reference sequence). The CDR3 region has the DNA TGTGCCACCAGCAGAGATACAGGGACGTACGGTAACACTGAAGCTTTCTTT. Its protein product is CATSRDTGTYGNTEAFF. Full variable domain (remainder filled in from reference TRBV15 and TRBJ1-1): DAMVIQNPRYQVTQFGKPVTLSCSQTLNHNVMYWYQQKSSQAPKLLFHYYDKDFNNEADTPDNFQSRRPNTSFCFLDIRSPGLGDTAMYLCATSRDTGTYGNTEAFFGQGTRLTVV.

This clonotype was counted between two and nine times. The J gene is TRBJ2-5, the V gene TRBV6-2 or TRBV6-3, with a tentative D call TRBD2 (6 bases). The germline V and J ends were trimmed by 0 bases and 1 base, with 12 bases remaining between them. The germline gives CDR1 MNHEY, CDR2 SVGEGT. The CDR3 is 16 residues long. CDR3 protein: CASSYSRPGLQETQYF. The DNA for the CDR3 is TGTGCCAGCAGTTACTCGAGACCGGGACTCCAAGAGACCCAGTACTTC.

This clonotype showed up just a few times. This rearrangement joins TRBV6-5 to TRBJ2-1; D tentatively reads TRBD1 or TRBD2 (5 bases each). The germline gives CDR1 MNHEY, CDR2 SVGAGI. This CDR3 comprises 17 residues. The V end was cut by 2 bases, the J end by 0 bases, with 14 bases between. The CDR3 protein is CASSYPKLGTSYNEQFF. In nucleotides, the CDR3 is TGTGCCAGCAGTTACCCGAAGCTTGGGACCTCCTACAATGAGCAGTTCTTC.

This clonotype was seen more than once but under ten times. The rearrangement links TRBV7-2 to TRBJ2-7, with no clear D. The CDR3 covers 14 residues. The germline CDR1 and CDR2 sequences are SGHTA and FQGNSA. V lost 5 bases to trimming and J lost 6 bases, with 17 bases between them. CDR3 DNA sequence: TGTGCCAGCAGCCAATTTTCTACTTCGGGCGAGCAGTACTTC. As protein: CASSQFSTSGEQYF.

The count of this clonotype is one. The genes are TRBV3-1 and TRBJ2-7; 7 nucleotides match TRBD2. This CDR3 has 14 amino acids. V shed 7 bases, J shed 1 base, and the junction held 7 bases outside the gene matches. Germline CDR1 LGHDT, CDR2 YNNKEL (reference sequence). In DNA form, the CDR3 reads TGTGCCAGCACTCAGGGACTACTTTCCTACGAGCAGTACTTC. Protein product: CASTQGLLSYEQYF.

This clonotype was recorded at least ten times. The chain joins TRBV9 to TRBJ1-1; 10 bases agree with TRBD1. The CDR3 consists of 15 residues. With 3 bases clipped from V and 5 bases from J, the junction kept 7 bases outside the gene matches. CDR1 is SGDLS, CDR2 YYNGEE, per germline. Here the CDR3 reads CASSGGGTGETEAFF. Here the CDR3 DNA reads TGTGCCAGCAGCGGCGGAGGGACAGGGGAGACTGAAGCTTTCTTT.

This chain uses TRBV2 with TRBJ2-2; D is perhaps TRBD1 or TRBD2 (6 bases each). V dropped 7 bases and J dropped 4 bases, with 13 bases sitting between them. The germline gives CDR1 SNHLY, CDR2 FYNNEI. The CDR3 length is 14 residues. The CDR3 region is CASTRDTLTGELFF. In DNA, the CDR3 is TGTGCCAGCACGCGGGACACCCTCACCGGGGAGCTGTTTTTT.

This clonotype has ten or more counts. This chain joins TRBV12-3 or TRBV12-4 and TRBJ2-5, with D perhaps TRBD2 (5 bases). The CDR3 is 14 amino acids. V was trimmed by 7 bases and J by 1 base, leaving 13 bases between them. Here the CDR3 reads CASTRLAPQETQYF. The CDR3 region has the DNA TGTGCCAGCACCAGATTAGCGCCCCAAGAGACCCAGTACTTC.

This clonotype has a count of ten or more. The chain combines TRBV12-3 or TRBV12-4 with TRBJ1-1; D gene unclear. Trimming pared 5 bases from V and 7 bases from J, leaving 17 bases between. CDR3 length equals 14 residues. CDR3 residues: CASSVSFRIFEAFF. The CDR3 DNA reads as TGTGCCAGCAGTGTCTCGTTTAGGATATTTGAAGCTTTCTTT.

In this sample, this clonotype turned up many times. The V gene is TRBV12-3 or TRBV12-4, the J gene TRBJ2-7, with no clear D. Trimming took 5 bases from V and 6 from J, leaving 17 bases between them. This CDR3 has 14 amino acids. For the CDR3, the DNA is TGTGCCAGCAGTACCATTACCCGACGGATCGAGCAGTACTTC. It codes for CASSTITRRIEQYF.

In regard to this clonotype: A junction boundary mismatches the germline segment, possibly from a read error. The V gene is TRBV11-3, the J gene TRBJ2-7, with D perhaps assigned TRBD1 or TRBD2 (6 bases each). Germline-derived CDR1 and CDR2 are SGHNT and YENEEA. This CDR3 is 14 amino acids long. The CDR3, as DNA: TGTGCCAGCAGCATATCTGAGCCGGGGGCGGAAGGGGACTTC. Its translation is CASSISEPGAEGDF.

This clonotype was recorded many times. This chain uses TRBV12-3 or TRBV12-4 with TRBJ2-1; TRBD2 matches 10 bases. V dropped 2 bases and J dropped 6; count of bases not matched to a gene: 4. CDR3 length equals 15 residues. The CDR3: CASSLFPSGGNEQFF. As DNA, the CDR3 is TGTGCCAGCAGTTTATTCCCTAGCGGGGGCAATGAGCAGTTCTTC.

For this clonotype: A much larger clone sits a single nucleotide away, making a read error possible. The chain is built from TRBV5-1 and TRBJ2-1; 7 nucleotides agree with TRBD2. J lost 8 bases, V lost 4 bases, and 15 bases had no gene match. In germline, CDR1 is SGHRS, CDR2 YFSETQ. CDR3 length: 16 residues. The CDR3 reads CASSGTGTCGSYEQFF. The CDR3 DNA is TGCGCCAGCAGCGGGACCGGGACTTGCGGGAGTTATGAGCAGTTCTTC.

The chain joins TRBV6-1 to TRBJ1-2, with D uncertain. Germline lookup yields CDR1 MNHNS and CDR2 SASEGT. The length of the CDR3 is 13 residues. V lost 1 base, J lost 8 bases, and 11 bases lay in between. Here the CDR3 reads CASSEDLGMGYTF. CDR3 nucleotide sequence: TGTGCCAGCAGTGAAGACTTGGGGATGGGCTACACCTTC.

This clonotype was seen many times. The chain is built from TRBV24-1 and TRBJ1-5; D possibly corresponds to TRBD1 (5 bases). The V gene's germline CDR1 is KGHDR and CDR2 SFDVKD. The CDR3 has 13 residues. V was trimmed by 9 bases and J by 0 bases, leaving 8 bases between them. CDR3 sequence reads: CATVDSSNQPQHF. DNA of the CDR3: TGTGCCACCGTCGACAGTAGCAATCAGCCCCAGCATTTT.

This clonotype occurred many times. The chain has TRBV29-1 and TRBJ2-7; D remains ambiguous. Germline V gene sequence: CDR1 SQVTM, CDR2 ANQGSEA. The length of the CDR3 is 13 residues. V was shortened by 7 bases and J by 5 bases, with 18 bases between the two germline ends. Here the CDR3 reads CSARRTDINEQYF. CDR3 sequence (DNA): TGCAGCGCCAGAAGGACGGATATCAACGAGCAGTACTTC.

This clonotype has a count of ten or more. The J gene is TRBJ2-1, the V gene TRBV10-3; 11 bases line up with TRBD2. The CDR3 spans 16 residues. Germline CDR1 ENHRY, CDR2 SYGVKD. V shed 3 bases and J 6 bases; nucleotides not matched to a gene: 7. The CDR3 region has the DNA TGTGCCATCAGTGATAGCGGGGGGGCGCTTGGCAATGAGCAGTTCTTC. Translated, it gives CAISDSGGALGNEQFF.

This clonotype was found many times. The CDR3 nucleotides are TGTGCCAGCAGTCTAAGTCCCGGGACAGGGTTCAACGAGCAGTACTTC. It codes for CASSLSPGTGFNEQYF. The chain couples TRBV27 to TRBJ2-7; 9 bases agree with TRBD1. The CDR3 sequence is 16 residues long. Trimming at V came to 5 bases and at J to 5 bases, leaving 13 bases not matched to a gene. Germline V lookup: CDR1 MNHEY, CDR2 SMNVEV (reference sequence).

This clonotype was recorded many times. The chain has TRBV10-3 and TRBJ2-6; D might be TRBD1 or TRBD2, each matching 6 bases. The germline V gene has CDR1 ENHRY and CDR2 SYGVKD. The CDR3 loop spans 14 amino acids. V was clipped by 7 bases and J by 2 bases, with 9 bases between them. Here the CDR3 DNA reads TGTGCCATCAAGGAGGGGGCTGGGGCCAACGTCCTGACTTTC. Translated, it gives CAIKEGAGANVLTF.

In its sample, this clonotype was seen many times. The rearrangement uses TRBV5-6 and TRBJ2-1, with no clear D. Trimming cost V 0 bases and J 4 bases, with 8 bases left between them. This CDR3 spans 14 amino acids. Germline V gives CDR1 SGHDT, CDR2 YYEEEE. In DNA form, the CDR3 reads TGTGCCAGCAGCTTGGGGCAGAAATACAATGAGCAGTTCTTC. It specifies CASSLGQKYNEQFF.

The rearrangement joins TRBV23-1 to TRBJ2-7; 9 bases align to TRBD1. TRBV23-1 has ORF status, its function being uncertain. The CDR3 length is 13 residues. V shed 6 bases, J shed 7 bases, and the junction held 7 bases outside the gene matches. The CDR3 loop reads CASRGQGSWEQYF. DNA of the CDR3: TGCGCCAGCAGGGGACAGGGTTCTTGGGAGCAGTACTTC.

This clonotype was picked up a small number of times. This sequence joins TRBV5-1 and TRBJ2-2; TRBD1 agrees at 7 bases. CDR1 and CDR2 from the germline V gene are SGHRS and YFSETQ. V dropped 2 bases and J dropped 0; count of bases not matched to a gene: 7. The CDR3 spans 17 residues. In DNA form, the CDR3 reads TGCGCCAGCAGCTTCCACACCGGGACAGCGAACACCGGGGAGCTGTTTTTT. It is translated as CASSFHTGTANTGELFF.

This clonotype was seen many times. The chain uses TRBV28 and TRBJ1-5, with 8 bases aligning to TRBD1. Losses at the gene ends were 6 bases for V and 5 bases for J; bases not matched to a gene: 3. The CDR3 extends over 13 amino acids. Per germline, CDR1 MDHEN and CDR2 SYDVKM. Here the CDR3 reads CASSGTGHQPQHF. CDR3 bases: TGTGCCAGCAGCGGGACAGGTCATCAGCCCCAGCATTTT.

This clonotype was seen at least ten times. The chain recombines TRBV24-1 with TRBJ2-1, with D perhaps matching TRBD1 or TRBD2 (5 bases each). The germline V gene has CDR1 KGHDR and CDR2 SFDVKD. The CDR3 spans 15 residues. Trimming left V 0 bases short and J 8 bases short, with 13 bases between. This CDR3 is CATSDLGTLRDEQFF. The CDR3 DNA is TGTGCCACCAGTGATTTGGGGACCCTAAGAGATGAGCAGTTCTTC.

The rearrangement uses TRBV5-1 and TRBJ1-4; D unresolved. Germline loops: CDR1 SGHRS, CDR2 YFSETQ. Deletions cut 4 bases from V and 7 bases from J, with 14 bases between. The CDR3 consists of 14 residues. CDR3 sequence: CASSPTVSVEKLFF. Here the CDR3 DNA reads TGCGCCAGCAGCCCGACCGTCTCGGTTGAAAAACTGTTTTTT.

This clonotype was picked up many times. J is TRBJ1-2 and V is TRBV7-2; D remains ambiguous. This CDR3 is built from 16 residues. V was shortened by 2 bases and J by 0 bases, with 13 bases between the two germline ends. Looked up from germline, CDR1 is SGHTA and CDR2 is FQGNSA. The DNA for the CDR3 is TGTGCCAGCAGCTTAAATGTTTTAGGGACTAACTATGGCTACACCTTC. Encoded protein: CASSLNVLGTNYGYTF.

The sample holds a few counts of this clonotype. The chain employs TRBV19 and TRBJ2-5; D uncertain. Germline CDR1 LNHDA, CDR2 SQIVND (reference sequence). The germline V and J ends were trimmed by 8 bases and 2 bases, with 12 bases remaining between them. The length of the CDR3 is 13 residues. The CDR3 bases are TGTGCCAGTGGTCGCTATCCTCAAGAGACCCAGTACTTC. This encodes CASGRYPQETQYF. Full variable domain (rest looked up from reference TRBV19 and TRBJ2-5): DGGITQSPKYLFRKEGQNVTLSCEQNLNHDAMYWYRQDPGQGLRLIYYSQIVNDFQKGDIAEGYSVSREKKESFPLTVTSAQKNPTAFYLCASGRYPQETQYFGPGTRLLVL.

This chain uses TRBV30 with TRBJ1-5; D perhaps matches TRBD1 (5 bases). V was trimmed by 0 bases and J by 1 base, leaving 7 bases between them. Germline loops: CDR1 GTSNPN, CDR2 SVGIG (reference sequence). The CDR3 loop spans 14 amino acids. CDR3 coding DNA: TGTGCCTGGAGTGTGTCAGGGAGCAATCAGCCCCAGCATTTT. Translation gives CAWSVSGSNQPQHF.

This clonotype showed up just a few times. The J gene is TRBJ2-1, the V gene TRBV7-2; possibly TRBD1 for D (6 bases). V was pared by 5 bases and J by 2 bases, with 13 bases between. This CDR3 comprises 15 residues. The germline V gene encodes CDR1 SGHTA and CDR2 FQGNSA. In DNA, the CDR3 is TGTGCCAGCAGCCCAGGGGCGGTCGCCTACAATGAGCAGTTCTTC. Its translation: CASSPGAVAYNEQFF.

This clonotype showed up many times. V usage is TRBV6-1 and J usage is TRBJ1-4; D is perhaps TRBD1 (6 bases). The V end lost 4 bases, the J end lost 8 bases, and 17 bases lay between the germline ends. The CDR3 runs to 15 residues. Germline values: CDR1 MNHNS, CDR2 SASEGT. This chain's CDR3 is CASSVTGSGDEKLFF. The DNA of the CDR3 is TGTGCCAGCAGTGTAACAGGGTCAGGAGACGAAAAACTGTTTTTT.